Reported below is one T cell receptor beta chain. There is no known antigen for this receptor. Base qualities are not at hand, and no much larger clone is one base apart. TCR CDR3 regions were amplified from genomic DNA by multiplex PCR using the deep immunoSEQ assay. Extracted genomic DNA from each cell subset was distributed evenly across all wells of several immunoSEQ 96-well plates, and each plate was treated as a replicate. For sorted subsets, each replicate PCR was loaded with 200 ng genomic DNA, equivalent to approximately 27,000 T cell genomes. The purified libraries were quantified using a Qubit 3.0 fluorometer, sized with a Bioanalyzer 2100, and then quantified again using the KAPA Library Quantification kit. A separate single-read 150-cycle Illumina NextSeq 550 flow cell was used to sequence each immunoSEQ 96-well plate. In the paper's pipeline: Because only junctional sequences without quality scores were contained in the immunoSEQ output, filtering matching that applied to full-length reads could not be performed. To assign V/J genes and CDR3, sequences were annotated against IMGT germline references using PyIR, a Python wrapper for IgBLAST v1.9. Reads with weak V/J assignments (E-value above 1e-6), missing CDR3, stop codons, out-of-frame junctions, or ambiguous translated residues were removed. V3J clonotypes were defined by identical inferred V gene, J gene, and CDR3 amino acid sequence. Percentage overlap between repertoires was calculated by dividing the number of shared unique clonotypes by the size of the smaller repertoire. Repertoire richness was assessed with RTK rarefaction, the Chao1 estimator, and Recon v2.1 estimates of unobserved clonotypes. Generation probabilities for all TCRbeta clonotypes obtained by the gDNA method from four donors were computed using OLGA. TCRdb provides this immuneACCESS table in a form limited to in-frame rearrangements. Some clones are lacking; in checked studies, under half of them reflect an unresolved V gene, and why the rest are absent is not known. From that table come the V and J calls and clone size; the DNA was used to work out D and trimming. The sample contains 2 million or so clones, over 85% of them found a single time. Of the sample, around 0.13% falls within the top ten clones.

This specimen belongs to a study of shared clonotypes between healthy human individuals (dated by TCRdb to the early 2020s). Some background on the complete study: A few men and a couple of women, aged 18 to 49 years, made up the cohort. Per donor, three plates each were used for CD4 naive and CD4 memory, two for CD8 naive, and one for CD8 memory. The study deeply sequenced blood TCR repertoires of 5 or 6 healthy adults to estimate repertoire size and the extent of clonotype sharing between individuals. Libraries were prepared and TCR repertoires were sequenced by different laboratories using diverse techniques, in order to increase sequencing depth and limit assay-specific biases. Each donor's leukapheresis produced roughly between about 0.9 and 9.5 billion PBMCs. Overall study results and their limits: The small number of donors limited the genetic and exposure-history diversity represented. When four donors were compared, the shared fraction of clonotypes was about 5.5% for naive CD4, around 3.5% for naive CD8, 2% to 2.5% for memory CD4, and 0.3% to 0.5% for memory CD8. Only blood was sampled, and tissue TCR repertoires likely differ from those in blood. Pairwise subsampling led to the expectation that sequencing depth would affect the degree of clonotype sharing among donors. Naive subsets generally had larger estimated clonotype richness than memory subsets. Even with the large sequencing depth, rarefaction of the sorted-subset datasets indicated that sequencing was incomplete. Higher generation probabilities were observed for clonotypes shared by all four sorted-subset donors than for non-shared clonotypes.

Healthy HIV-negative adults with no recently reported acute infections or vaccinations were included as donors. Every donor was a Caucasian adult living in Nashville, Tennessee, USA. Magnetic negative selection was used to enrich CD4+ T cells, after which naive cells were positively selected on CD45RA and the negative fraction became the memory subset. Blood was obtained by leukapheresis, after which PBMCs were separated by Ficoll-Histopaque density gradient centrifugation and cryopreserved in liquid nitrogen vapor phase. Purity and quantity of every magnetically sorted T cell population were checked by analytical flow cytometry. Each sorted fraction had its genomic DNA isolated and then quantified by UV absorbance on a Nanodrop 2000c. Spanning cysteine to phenylalanine, the CDR3 consists of 14 amino acids. Only the CDR3 DNA is retained, 42 bases long and in frame from the first base. Per the germline V gene (reference sequence), SGHNT is the CDR1 and YYREEE is the CDR2. V loses 1 base at its end and J loses 7 bases; junction bases beyond the gene matches: 7.

The V gene is TRBV5-4 and the J gene is TRBJ2-7; TRBD1 matches 8 bases in the middle. Sequenced sample: naive CD4+ T cells sorted from blood. What the cell subset or site label conveys for this sample: CD45RA+ positively selected. The TCR was taken from a man in his late teens or twenties in good health. The DNA sequence is given as TGTGCCAGCAGCTTGTGGACAGGGTTAGGGGAGCAGTACTTC. Its coded protein is CASSLWTGLGEQYF.